The rows below give T cell receptor beta chains drawn from one sample of a study of blood T cell repertoires in COVID-19. Clones were read by immunoSEQ multiplex PCR, and TCRdb kept only the in-frame ones, dropping some. The data hold over 60,000 clones, with 70% to 90% observed a single time. Sequencing was done on a sample of peripheral blood. The receptors here all came from a man in his 70s with acute or convalescent COVID-19. Both conserved end residues are part of each CDR3. A D gene is named only where the DNA matches it firmly. The size entry is marked missing in some rows and otherwise reads once, few, many or a size class.

TRBD1,TRBV19,TRBJ1-2,-,TGTGCCAGTAGTACGGGGGGACAGGGGGTTCGATATGGCTACACCTTC,CASSTGGQGVRYGYTF
TRBD2,TRBV29-1,TRBJ2-1,-,TGCAGCGTCCACCCCAACCCAAGCACTAGCGGGAGGGGCAATGAGCAGTTCTTC,CSVHPNPSTSGRGNEQFF
TRBD2,TRBV5-1,TRBJ2-6,-,TGCGCCAGCAGCTCGGGACTACAAAGTGGGATTAAAGCGGGAGGGCTTGGGGCCAACGTCCTGACTTTC,CASSSGLQSGIKAGGLGANVLTF
-,TRBV5-1,TRBJ2-3,-,TGCGCCAGCAGCTTGGTGGCGGGGAGCACAGATACGCAGTATTTT,CASSLVAGSTDTQYF
-,TRBV4-1,TRBJ1-1,-,TGCGCCAGCAGCCTCGGACATTTTATGAACACTGAAGCTTTCTTT,CASSLGHFMNTEAFF
-,TRBV2,TRBJ2-7,few,TGTGCCAGCACGGAGGGGGCTATGCGCGAGCAGTACTTC,CASTEGAMREQYF
TRBD1,TRBV19,TRBJ1-5,-,TGTGCCAGTAGTATAGCCTCGACAGGGGGCGCGGGTTACGGACAGCCCCAGCATTTT,CASSIASTGGAGYGQPQHF
-,TRBV6-6,TRBJ1-5,-,TGTGCCAGCAGCTGGGGCGATAGCAATCAGCCCCAGCATTTT,CASSWGDSNQPQHF
TRBD1,TRBV15,TRBJ1-1,-,TGTGCCACCAGCAGGAAACAGGGGGCCGGAGCTGAAGCTTTCTTT,CATSRKQGAGAEAFF
TRBD2,TRBV5-1,TRBJ2-2,-,TGCGCCAGCAAGCTTGGGGGGGACTCCGGGGAGCTGTTTTTT,CASKLGGDSGELFF
-,TRBV6-1,TRBJ1-2,few,TGTGCCAGCAGTGAAGGCGGGGGTCCTGGCTACACCTTC,CASSEGGGPGYTF
-,TRBV10-3,TRBJ1-1,-,TGTGCCATCAGTGAGTCCCCAGGGTTCACTGAAGCTTTCTTT,CAISESPGFTEAFF
-,TRBV20-1,TRBJ2-3,once,TGCAGTGCTAGGACTCTAGGGGATCAGTATTTT,CSARTLGDQYF
TRBD2,TRBV2,TRBJ2-1,-,TGTGCCAGCAGGGCCGGGACTAGCGGGGGAGAGCAGTTCTTC,CASRAGTSGGEQFF
TRBD2,TRBV5-4,TRBJ2-1,-,TGTGCCAGCAGCCAAGGGACTAGCGGGAACTACAATGAGCAGTTCTTC,CASSQGTSGNYNEQFF
TRBD1,TRBV15,TRBJ1-6,-,TGTGCCACCAGCCCGGACAGGTTTAATTCACCCCTCCACTTT,CATSPDRFNSPLHF
-,TRBV30,TRBJ1-6,-,TGTGCCTGTCCCGCGGTAAGGAGCCCGACGCGTAATTCACCCCTCCACTTT,CACPAVRSPTRNSPLHF